This TCR beta chain was retrieved from a study of blood T cell repertoires in COVID-19. Looking at the study overall: Acute-phase and convalescent COVID-19 samples originated in the United States, Italy and Spain. PBMCs, B-cell-depleted T cells, or T cells were the source of the cDNA or gDNA that made up the material.

Per the germline V gene, CDR1 is LGHNT and CDR2 is FRNRAP. The V end lost 5 bases, the J end lost 3 bases, and 16 bases lay between the germline ends. CDR3 length: 15 amino acids. Per the original methods: It was from reference gene primer amplification that nucleated cell counts were estimated. The assay was immunoSEQ multiplex PCR, and TCRdb's table has in-frame clones only and misses some. V and J calls and clone size are those listed in that table; D and trimming were worked out from the DNA. The sample gives around 300,000 clones, 85% to 90% of which show up once; over 3.5% is in the top ten. The sequenced sample consisted of peripheral blood. The V call is TRBV12-5, the J call TRBJ1-2; possibly TRBD1 for D (5 bases). This TCR was sampled from a middle-aged woman with acute or convalescent COVID-19. DNA for the CDR3: TGTGCTAGTGGTCTCACGGACAACGGCTACTATGGCTACACCTTC. This encodes CASGLTDNGYYGYTF.